The rows below give T cell receptor beta chains drawn from one sample of a study of blood T cell repertoires in COVID-19. Using immunoSEQ multiplex PCR, the repertoire was profiled, and TCRdb retains in-frame clones only, with some absent. The sample includes some 400,000 clones, 80% to 95% of them seen just once. Sequencing used PBMCs or T cells enriched from blood (not recorded which). Receptors originate from a woman aged 35 to 49 who had been exposed to COVID-19. CDR3s include the opening cysteine and the closing phenylalanine or tryptophan. The order of the fields is V gene, clone size, J gene, D gene, CDR3 DNA, CDR3 protein. A D gene is named only where the DNA matches it firmly. Some rows have no size entry. The others give once, few or many, or a class for an expanded clone.

v_call: TRBV7-9; clone_size: .; j_call: TRBJ2-7; d_call: TRBD1; cdr3_nt: TGTGCCAGCAGCTTACTAGGGGGCAAGTACTTC; cdr3_aa: CASSLLGGKYF
v_call: TRBV24-1; clone_size: .; j_call: TRBJ2-7; d_call: .; cdr3_nt: TGTGCCACCAGTGATCCACAGGTTTACGAGCAGTACTTC; cdr3_aa: CATSDPQVYEQYF
v_call: TRBV27; clone_size: .; j_call: TRBJ1-4; d_call: .; cdr3_nt: TGTGCCAGCAGCCCCGACAGGAGCCATGAAAAACTGTTTTTT; cdr3_aa: CASSPDRSHEKLFF
v_call: TRBV5-1; clone_size: .; j_call: TRBJ1-2; d_call: .; cdr3_nt: TGCGCCAGCAGCTTGGCCGCGGCAGGTGCCCCGGGGAGAGGCTACACCTTC; cdr3_aa: CASSLAAAGAPGRGYTF
v_call: TRBV27; clone_size: .; j_call: TRBJ2-7; d_call: .; cdr3_nt: TGTGCCAGCAGTTTATGGGCAGGGGCACACGATGAGCAGTACTTC; cdr3_aa: CASSLWAGAHDEQYF
v_call: TRBV7-2; clone_size: .; j_call: TRBJ2-5; d_call: .; cdr3_nt: TGTGCCAGCAGCTTAGTGGCAGGGGACGAGACCCAGTACTTC; cdr3_aa: CASSLVAGDETQYF
v_call: TRBV18; clone_size: .; j_call: TRBJ1-3; d_call: TRBD1; cdr3_nt: TGTGCCAGCTCACCGGTGGTGCACAGGGGGCAAGGAAACACCATATATTTT; cdr3_aa: CASSPVVHRGQGNTIYF
v_call: TRBV29-1; clone_size: once; j_call: TRBJ2-2; d_call: .; cdr3_nt: TGCAGCGTTAGGGCCCGGGACACTGGGAACACCGGGGAGCTGTTTTTT; cdr3_aa: CSVRARDTGNTGELFF
v_call: TRBV27; clone_size: once; j_call: TRBJ2-7; d_call: .; cdr3_nt: TGTGCCAGCAGTTTATTCGGACAAAACTACGAGCAGTACTTC; cdr3_aa: CASSLFGQNYEQYF
v_call: TRBV7-2; clone_size: .; j_call: TRBJ1-6; d_call: .; cdr3_nt: TGTGCCAGCAGCTTATCTGGACAGACATATAATTCACCCCTCCACTTT; cdr3_aa: CASSLSGQTYNSPLHF
v_call: TRBV19; clone_size: .; j_call: TRBJ1-5; d_call: .; cdr3_nt: TGTGCCAGTAGTATAATTCCCGAGCAGCCCCAGCATTTT; cdr3_aa: CASSIIPEQPQHF
v_call: TRBV5-6; clone_size: .; j_call: TRBJ1-3; d_call: .; cdr3_nt: TGTGCCAGCAGGCCTCGCGGGGGAGTTAACACCATATATTTT; cdr3_aa: CASRPRGGVNTIYF
v_call: TRBV5-6; clone_size: .; j_call: TRBJ2-6; d_call: .; cdr3_nt: TGTGCCAGCAGCTTCGCTGGGGCCAACGTCCTGACTTTC; cdr3_aa: CASSFAGANVLTF
v_call: TRBV2; clone_size: .; j_call: TRBJ2-2; d_call: .; cdr3_nt: TGTGCCAGCAGGAGGGTTCGCACCGGGGAGCTGTTTTTT; cdr3_aa: CASRRVRTGELFF
v_call: TRBV24-1; clone_size: .; j_call: TRBJ2-1; d_call: .; cdr3_nt: TGTGCCACCAGTGACCCGGGTAAGCACAATGAGCAGTTCTTC; cdr3_aa: CATSDPGKHNEQFF
v_call: TRBV5-4; clone_size: .; j_call: TRBJ2-5; d_call: .; cdr3_nt: TGTGCCAGCAGCTCCGCGACTCTACAAGAGACCCAGTACTTC; cdr3_aa: CASSSATLQETQYF
v_call: TRBV19; clone_size: once; j_call: TRBJ1-3; d_call: .; cdr3_nt: TGTGCCAGTAGTTCAGGACACTCTCTCTCTGGAAACACCATATATTTT; cdr3_aa: CASSSGHSLSGNTIYF
v_call: TRBV25-1; clone_size: .; j_call: TRBJ2-3; d_call: .; cdr3_nt: TGTGCCAGCACGCTTGGAGGCACAGATACGCAGTATTTT; cdr3_aa: CASTLGGTDTQYF
v_call: TRBV24-1; clone_size: once; j_call: TRBJ2-2; d_call: TRBD2; cdr3_nt: TGTGCCACCAGGACTAGCTCTTCGAACACCGGGGAGCTGTTTTTT; cdr3_aa: CATRTSSSNTGELFF
v_call: TRBV20-1; clone_size: .; j_call: TRBJ1-6; d_call: .; cdr3_nt: TGCAGTGCTGGGTCGGGGTCACCCCTCCACTTT; cdr3_aa: CSAGSGSPLHF
v_call: TRBV2; clone_size: .; j_call: TRBJ2-3; d_call: TRBD2; cdr3_nt: TGTGCCAGCGCCAAAGGGACTAGCGGGGGGGGTTACACAGATACGCAGTATTTT; cdr3_aa: CASAKGTSGGGYTDTQYF
v_call: TRBV7-8; clone_size: .; j_call: TRBJ1-3; d_call: .; cdr3_nt: TGTGCCAGCAGCTCTTTTCAGACAGGTACAAGAAACACCATATATTTT; cdr3_aa: CASSSFQTGTRNTIYF
v_call: TRBV9; clone_size: few; j_call: TRBJ2-3; d_call: .; cdr3_nt: TGTGCCAGCAGCGTAGAGACTAGAGGGATAGATACGCAGTATTTT; cdr3_aa: CASSVETRGIDTQYF
v_call: TRBV19; clone_size: .; j_call: TRBJ1-1; d_call: TRBD1; cdr3_nt: TGTGCCAGTAACAGGGGACAGGTGAACACTGAAGCTTTCTTT; cdr3_aa: CASNRGQVNTEAFF
v_call: TRBV29-1; clone_size: once; j_call: TRBJ1-1; d_call: .; cdr3_nt: TGCAGCGTTTTTAGAAGTATGAACACTGAAGCTTTCTTT; cdr3_aa: CSVFRSMNTEAFF
v_call: TRBV11-3; clone_size: .; j_call: TRBJ1-2; d_call: .; cdr3_nt: TGTGCCAGCAGCTTCGGGGACACCTATGGCTACACCTTC; cdr3_aa: CASSFGDTYGYTF
v_call: TRBV5-1; clone_size: few; j_call: TRBJ2-7; d_call: .; cdr3_nt: TGCGCCAGCAGCTTGGTTCCAGGTACCTACGAGCAGTACTTC; cdr3_aa: CASSLVPGTYEQYF
v_call: TRBV4-3; clone_size: .; j_call: TRBJ1-2; d_call: TRBD1; cdr3_nt: TGCGCCAGCAGCCCACAGGGGGTTGGGGGCTACACCTTC; cdr3_aa: CASSPQGVGGYTF
v_call: TRBV6-5; clone_size: .; j_call: TRBJ1-5; d_call: TRBD1; cdr3_nt: TGTGCCAGCAGTCCGGGACAGCTTAATCAGCCCCAGCATTTT; cdr3_aa: CASSPGQLNQPQHF
v_call: TRBV5-8; clone_size: .; j_call: TRBJ1-6; d_call: .; cdr3_nt: TGTGCCAGCAGCCGGGGTGGTTACGATTCACCCCTCCACTTT; cdr3_aa: CASSRGGYDSPLHF
v_call: TRBV5-5; clone_size: .; j_call: TRBJ2-7; d_call: .; cdr3_nt: TGTGCCAGCAGCTTGGTGTTCGTCAGGGGGGCTGGGGGAGACGACGAGCAGTACTTC; cdr3_aa: CASSLVFVRGAGGDDEQYF
v_call: TRBV18; clone_size: .; j_call: TRBJ1-1; d_call: .; cdr3_nt: TGTGCCAGCTCGCGGCCTAACACTGAAGCTTTCTTT; cdr3_aa: CASSRPNTEAFF
v_call: TRBV19; clone_size: .; j_call: TRBJ2-4; d_call: TRBD1; cdr3_nt: TGTGCCAGTAGTATTCCGACAGGGCAAAAAAACATTCAGTACTTC; cdr3_aa: CASSIPTGQKNIQYF